Below, 30 T cell receptor beta chains from the same sample are listed, as sequenced in a study of blood T cell repertoires in COVID-19. The protocol was immunoSEQ multiplex PCR, while the TCRdb copy is restricted to in-frame clones and leaves out a portion. The sample includes about 150,000 clones, 80% to 90% of them seen just once. The sample was peripheral blood. These receptors were taken from a human donor with acute or convalescent COVID-19. The donor label of this sample is uncertain.

In this sample, this clone turned up a few times. The chain couples TRBV10-2 to TRBJ2-7; a weak D match, TRBD2 (5 bases). Trimming cost V 6 bases and J 6 bases, with 18 bases left between them. Germline V gene data show CDR1 as WSHSY and CDR2 as SAAADI. The CDR3 sequence is 14 residues long. The CDR3 DNA reads TGCGCCAGCAGGAACAACGGGGAATTGGCCGAGCAGTACTTC. Translation gives CASRNNGELAEQYF.

CDR3 loop: CATGRGSEQYV. The CDR3 coding sequence is TGTGCCACCGGCAGGGGGTCCGAGCAGTACGTC. The chain recombines TRBV24-1 with TRBJ2-7, with TRBD1 matching over 7 bases. Trimming at V came to 9 bases and at J to 6 bases, leaving 4 bases not matched to a gene. CDR1 KGHDR and CDR2 SFDVKD come from the germline V gene. CDR3 length: 11 residues.

The rearrangement joins TRBV6-1 to TRBJ2-7; D is possibly TRBD1 (5 bases). The CDR3 is 15 amino acids. V lost 3 bases, J lost 2 bases, and 14 bases lay in between. The V gene's germline CDR1 is MNHNS and CDR2 SASEGT. The CDR3 reads CASSEGQGIPYEQYV. CDR3 sequence (DNA): TGTGCCAGCAGTGAGGGGCAGGGTATACCCTACGAGCAGTACGTC.

DNA of the CDR3: TGTGCCAGCAGCACCGGGACAGGAGGAGGCTACACCTTC. It encodes CASSTGTGGGYTF. V gene TRBV12-3 or TRBV12-4 combines with J gene TRBJ1-2; TRBD1 agrees at 8 bases. CDR3 size: 13 residues. The ends lost 6 bases at V and 8 bases at J; junction bases unmatched: 8.

In its sample, this clone was seen a few times. The V gene is TRBV19, the J gene TRBJ1-6, with D tentatively TRBD1 (6 bases). Germline-derived CDR1 and CDR2 are LNHDA and SQIVND (reference sequence). The V end lost 7 bases, the J end lost 7 bases, and 14 bases lay between the germline ends. The CDR3 has 14 residues. In DNA, the CDR3 is TGTGCCAGTACCCTGGGGGGGCCAAATTCACCCCTCCACTTT. It yields the protein CASTLGGPNSPLHF.

CDR3 nucleotide sequence: TGCGCCAGCAGTCAGGTCAGTTTGAACAGGGGTGAAAAACTGTTTTTT. Protein sequence: CASSQVSLNRGEKLFF. The chain couples TRBV23-1 to TRBJ1-4; 7 nucleotides match TRBD1. Being an ORF, TRBV23-1 has a function that is uncertain. CDR3 length equals 16 residues. V trimming: 3 bases; J trimming: 7 bases; junction bases outside the gene matches: 11.

This chain joins TRBV7-9 and TRBJ2-3, with D possibly TRBD2 on 6 matching bases. The V gene lost 3 bases and the J gene lost 1 base, with 8 bases spanning the gap. This CDR3 contains 14 residues. Looked up from germline, CDR1 is SEHNR and CDR2 is FQNEAQ (reference sequence). The CDR3 DNA is TGTGCCAGCAGCTTCGGGGGACGCACAGATACGCAGTATTTT. This translates into CASSFGGRTDTQYF.

The chain is built from TRBV6-5 and TRBJ1-1; 7 nucleotides line up with TRBD1. Germline V gene data show CDR1 as MNHEY and CDR2 as SVGAGI. The V segment lost 2 bases and the J segment 5 bases; nucleotides outside the gene matches: 5. CDR3 length: 14 amino acids. This chain's CDR3 is CASSYRGPQTEAFF. The CDR3 bases are TGTGCCAGCAGTTACAGGGGGCCGCAGACTGAAGCTTTCTTT.

V usage is TRBV4-1 and J usage is TRBJ1-4; possible D gene TRBD1, 6 bases. The CDR3 is 15 amino acids. CDR1 and CDR2 (germline): MGHRA, YSYEKL. V gave up 0 bases and J gave up 7 bases, with 12 bases separating them. CDR3 protein: CASSQDGGQSEKLFF. The CDR3 DNA reads as TGCGCCAGCAGCCAAGATGGGGGACAATCTGAAAAACTGTTTTTT.

The J gene is TRBJ2-7, the V gene TRBV11-2; TRBD1 might be the D (6 bases). V was shortened by 4 bases and J by 3 bases, with 13 bases between the two germline ends. The CDR3 sequence is 14 residues long. CDR1 SGHAT and CDR2 FQNNGV come from the germline V gene. CDR3 bases: TGTGCCAGCAGCTCTGGCCTACAGGGCTACGAGCAGTACGTC. Translated: CASSSGLQGYEQYV.

This sequence joins TRBV27 and TRBJ2-1, with 14 bases that match TRBD2. The CDR3 runs to 18 residues. Germline lookup yields CDR1 MNHEY and CDR2 SMNVEV (reference sequence). With 2 bases clipped from V and 0 bases from J, the junction kept 3 bases outside the gene matches. This chain's CDR3 is CASSLLGLAGGSYNEQFF. DNA of the CDR3: TGTGCCAGCAGTTTACTCGGACTAGCGGGAGGCTCCTACAATGAGCAGTTCTTC.

The chain employs TRBV7-3 and TRBJ1-5, with 9 bases lining up with TRBD1. From germline, CDR1 is SGHTA and CDR2 FQGTGA. This CDR3 comprises 20 residues. The V segment lost 5 bases and the J segment 7 bases; nucleotides outside the gene matches: 24. CDR3: CASSLIPGQGLFRFGQPQHF. The CDR3 DNA follows: TGTGCCAGCAGCCTGATTCCGGGACAGGGTCTGTTCAGGTTTGGGCAGCCCCAGCATTTT.

This clone was found once. This sequence joins TRBV5-1 and TRBJ2-3; perhaps TRBD2 as D (5 bases). CDR3 length: 16 residues. In germline, CDR1 is SGHRS, CDR2 YFSETQ. Trimming took 2 bases from V and 1 from J, leaving 14 bases between them. The CDR3 reads CASSLEGRDGTDTQYF. CDR3 in DNA: TGCGCCAGCAGCTTAGAGGGCCGCGACGGCACAGATACGCAGTATTTT.

The rearrangement links TRBV18 to TRBJ1-5; D gene unclear. Germline assignment: CDR1 KGHSH and CDR2 LQKENI. The CDR3 loop spans 14 amino acids. Trimming took off 2 bases at V and 1 base at J, with 6 bases between the two ends. CDR3 nucleotide sequence: TGTGCCAGCTCACCAGACACGAGCAATCAGCCCCAGCATTTT. It codes for CASSPDTSNQPQHF.

The chain joins TRBV7-3 to TRBJ2-5, with 13 bases that match TRBD2. Trimming removed 4 bases from V and 3 bases from J; junction bases left unmatched: 5. CDR1 is SGHTA and CDR2 is FQGTGA in the germline V gene. The CDR3 has 16 amino acids. CDR3 in amino acids: CASSYTLAGGKETQYF. As DNA, the CDR3 is TGTGCCAGCAGCTATACACTAGCGGGGGGGAAAGAGACCCAGTACTTC. Combining the CDR3 with reference TRBV7-3 and TRBJ2-5 gives the whole variable domain GAGVSQTPSNKVTEKGKYVELRCDPISGHTALYWYRQSLGQGPEFLIYFQGTGAADDSGLPNDRFFAVRPEGSVSTLKIQRTERGDSAVYLCASSYTLAGGKETQYFGPGTRLLVL.

The gene calls are TRBV19 and TRBJ2-5, with a possible D match to TRBD2 (5 bases). Trimming stripped 8 bases from V and 2 bases from J, with 9 bases between. This CDR3 region has 12 residues. Per the germline V gene, CDR1 is LNHDA and CDR2 is SQIVND (reference sequence). The CDR3 reads CASGPGQETQYF. The CDR3 coding sequence is TGTGCCAGTGGCCCGGGACAAGAGACCCAGTACTTC.

The CDR3 is CASSFSGKGGYTF. The CDR3, as DNA: TGTGCCAGCAGTTTCTCGGGGAAGGGTGGCTACACCTTC. This chain uses TRBV12-3 or TRBV12-4 with TRBJ1-2; unclear D gene. V lost 3 bases, J lost 7 bases, and 12 bases lay in between. The CDR3 extends over 13 amino acids.

The CDR3 coding sequence is TGTGCCAGCAGCTTGGATCAGGGGAATCGGGGCTACACCTTC. Protein: CASSLDQGNRGYTF. The V gene is TRBV5-4, the J gene TRBJ1-2; D may be TRBD1 (6 bases). CDR1 and CDR2 (germline): SGHNT, YYREEE (reference sequence). The length of the CDR3 is 14 residues. V was shortened by 0 bases and J by 8 bases, with 14 bases between the two germline ends.

This chain connects TRBV2 to TRBJ2-3; TRBD1 matches 9 bases. Unmatched junction bases numbered 8, after V lost 6 bases and J lost 1 base. Per the germline V gene, CDR1 is SNHLY and CDR2 is FYNNEI. The CDR3 contains 16 residues. The CDR3 loop is CASSDGGQGRTDTQYF. CDR3 DNA: TGTGCCAGCAGCGATGGGGGACAGGGACGCACAGATACGCAGTATTTT.

The CDR3 nucleotides read TGTGCCAGTAGTCTCCAGGCTAACTATGGCTACACCTTC. It yields the protein CASSLQANYGYTF. This chain uses TRBV19 with TRBJ1-2, with D unresolved. This CDR3 is built from 13 residues. CDR1 is LNHDA, CDR2 SQIVND, per germline (reference sequence). V lost 5 bases and J 0 bases, leaving 7 bases between the germline ends.

This clone showed up just a few times. V usage is TRBV6-6 and J usage is TRBJ2-7; TRBD1 matches 7 bases. This CDR3 has 14 residues. CDR1 is MNHNY and CDR2 is SVGAGI in the germline V gene (reference sequence). J gave up 1 base and V 7 bases, and 7 bases lay outside the gene matches. The CDR3 reads CASTGQALSYEQYF. For the CDR3, the DNA is TGTGCCAGCACCGGACAGGCCTTGTCCTACGAGCAGTACTTC.

V usage is TRBV5-8 and J usage is TRBJ1-1; D possibly corresponds to TRBD1 (6 bases). The V gene lost 9 bases and the J gene lost 1 base, with 13 bases spanning the gap. Per germline, CDR1 SGHTS and CDR2 YDEGEE. The CDR3 is 13 amino acids. The DNA of the CDR3 is TGTGCCATCAAAGGGGGTTGGAACACTGAAGCTTTCTTT. Amino acids: CAIKGGWNTEAFF.

This clone was seen more than once but under ten times. V usage is TRBV4-3 and J usage is TRBJ1-1; 8 bases are a match to TRBD1. The CDR3 is made up of 17 amino acids. Per the germline V gene, CDR1 is LGHNA and CDR2 is YSLEER. V gave up 3 bases and J gave up 3 bases; unmatched junction bases: 12. The CDR3 nucleotides are TGCGCCAGCAGCCAGGGCGACAGGGGCCCGAGGTACACTGAAGCTTTCTTT. Translated, it gives CASSQGDRGPRYTEAFF.

This sequence joins TRBV19 and TRBJ1-1; 7 bases align to TRBD1. The CDR3 loop spans 16 amino acids. V dropped 5 bases and J dropped 2; count of bases not matched to a gene: 11. Germline assignment: CDR1 LNHDA and CDR2 SQIVND (reference sequence). The CDR3 region is CASSARQGRPNTEAFF. In nucleotides, the CDR3 is TGTGCCAGTAGTGCCCGACAGGGTAGACCCAACACTGAAGCTTTCTTT. Complete variable domain (other parts from reference TRBV19 and TRBJ1-1): DGGITQSPKYLFRKEGQNVTLSCEQNLNHDAMYWYRQDPGQGLRLIYYSQIVNDFQKGDIAEGYSVSREKKESFPLTVTSAQKNPTAFYLCASSARQGRPNTEAFFGQGTRLTVV.

This chain connects TRBV6-5 to TRBJ2-5; no clear D. V lost 0 bases, J lost 5 bases, and 16 bases lay in between. CDR1 MNHEY and CDR2 SVGAGI come from the germline V gene. The CDR3 totals 16 residues. The CDR3 loop reads CASSYSVASGRETQYF. In DNA, the CDR3 is TGTGCCAGCAGTTACTCGGTGGCGTCAGGCCGGGAGACCCAGTACTTC.

The V and J genes are TRBV6-2 or TRBV6-3 and TRBJ1-1; TRBD1 agrees at 12 bases. Germline values: CDR1 MNHEY, CDR2 SVGEGT. J lost 1 base, V lost 0 bases, and 9 bases had no gene match. The CDR3 has 19 amino acids. CDR3 amino acids: CASSYSPLGQGAGNTEAFF. CDR3 nucleotide sequence: TGTGCCAGCAGTTACTCTCCCTTGGGACAGGGGGCCGGGAACACTGAAGCTTTCTTT.

The chain has TRBV9 and TRBJ2-5; 12 bases are a match to TRBD2. This CDR3 has 17 residues. V lost 3 bases and J lost 1; bases outside the gene matches: 7. Per the germline V gene, CDR1 is SGDLS and CDR2 is YYNGEE. CDR3 bases: TGTGCCAGCAGCGGGACTCCGGGACTAGCGGGCCAAGAGACCCAGTACTTC. Amino acid sequence: CASSGTPGLAGQETQYF.

This clone was found once. The rearrangement joins TRBV4-3 to TRBJ1-1, with D possibly matching TRBD1 (6 bases). The CDR3 length is 15 residues. CDR1 is LGHNA, CDR2 YSLEER, per germline. The ends were cut back, 7 bases at V and 4 bases at J, with 19 bases in the middle. Written as DNA, the CDR3 is TGCGCCAGCACCTTATCTCCAGGGGATACCACTGAAGCTTTCTTT. This encodes CASTLSPGDTTEAFF.

This clone came up once. The chain couples TRBV28 to TRBJ1-3; no clear D gene. The germline V and J ends were trimmed by 5 bases and 3 bases, with 11 bases remaining between them. The CDR3 consists of 14 residues. Germline CDR1 MDHEN, CDR2 SYDVKM. The CDR3 bases are TGTGCCAGCAGTGAGTGGGGAGGTGGAAACACCATATATTTT. This encodes CASSEWGGGNTIYF.

The rearrangement uses TRBV2 and TRBJ2-1; 11 bases line up with TRBD2. Germline CDR1 reads SNHLY; CDR2 reads FYNNEI. Unmatched junction bases numbered 4, after V lost 7 bases and J lost 5 bases. The CDR3 sequence is 14 residues long. The CDR3, as DNA: TGTGCCAGCATGGGGACTAGCGGCCACAATGAGCAGTTCTTC. It encodes CASMGTSGHNEQFF. Full variable domain (outside the CDR3, taken from reference TRBV2 and TRBJ2-1): EPEVTQTPSHQVTQMGQEVILRCVPISNHLYFYWYRQILGQKVEFLVSFYNNEISEKSEIFDDQFSVERPDGSNFTLKIRSTKLEDSAMYFCASMGTSGHNEQFFGPGTRLTVL.